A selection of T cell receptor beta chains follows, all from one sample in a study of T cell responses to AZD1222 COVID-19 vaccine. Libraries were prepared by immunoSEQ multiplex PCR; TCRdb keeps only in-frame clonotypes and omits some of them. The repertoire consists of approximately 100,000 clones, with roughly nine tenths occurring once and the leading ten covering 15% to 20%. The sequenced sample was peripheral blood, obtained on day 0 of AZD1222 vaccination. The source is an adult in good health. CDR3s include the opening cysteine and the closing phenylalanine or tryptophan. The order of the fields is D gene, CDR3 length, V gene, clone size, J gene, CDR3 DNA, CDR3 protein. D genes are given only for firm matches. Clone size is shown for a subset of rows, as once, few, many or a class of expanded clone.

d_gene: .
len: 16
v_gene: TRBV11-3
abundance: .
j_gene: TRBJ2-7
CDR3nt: TGTGCCAGCAGCTTAGTTGAGGGGGTCGAACGGTACGAGCAGTACTTC
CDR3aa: CASSLVEGVERYEQYF

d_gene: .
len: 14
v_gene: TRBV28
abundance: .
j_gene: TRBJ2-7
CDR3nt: TGTGCCAGCAGTTTGGAGGGGCTAACCTACGAGCAGTACTTC
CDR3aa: CASSLEGLTYEQYF

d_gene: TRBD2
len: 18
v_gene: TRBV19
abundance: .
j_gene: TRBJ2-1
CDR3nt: TGTGCCAGTAGTATCGGGGTGCGGGAGGGCCGATGGTACAATGAGCAGTTCTTC
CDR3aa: CASSIGVREGRWYNEQFF

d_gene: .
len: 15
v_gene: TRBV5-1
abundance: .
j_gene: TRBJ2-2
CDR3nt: TGCGCCAGCAGCTTGTTTAACATCAACACCGGGGAGCTGTTTTTT
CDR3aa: CASSLFNINTGELFF

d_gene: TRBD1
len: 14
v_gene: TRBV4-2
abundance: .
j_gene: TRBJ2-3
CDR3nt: TGTGCCAGCGCGGCAGGGGGCTCCACAGATACGCAGTATTTT
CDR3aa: CASAAGGSTDTQYF

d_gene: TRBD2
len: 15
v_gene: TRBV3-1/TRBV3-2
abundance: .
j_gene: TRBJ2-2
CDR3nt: TGTGCCAGCAGCCAAGATAGGCTAGCGGGACGGGAGCTGTTTTTT
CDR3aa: CASSQDRLAGRELFF

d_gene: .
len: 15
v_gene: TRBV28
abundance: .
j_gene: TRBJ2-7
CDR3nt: TGTGCCAGCAGCCCTCCCTGGGGCGGCTCCTACGAGCAGTACTTC
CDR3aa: CASSPPWGGSYEQYF

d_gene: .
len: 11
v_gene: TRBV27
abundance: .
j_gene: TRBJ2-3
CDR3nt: TGTGCCAGCAGTTTAGAGAATACGCAGTATTTT
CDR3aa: CASSLENTQYF

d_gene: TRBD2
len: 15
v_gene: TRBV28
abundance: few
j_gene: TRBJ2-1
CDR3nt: TGTGCCAGCAGTGCCGAGCGGGAGTACCGCGATGAGCAGTTCTTC
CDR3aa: CASSAEREYRDEQFF

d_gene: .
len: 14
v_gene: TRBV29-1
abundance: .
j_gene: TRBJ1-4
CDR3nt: TGCAGCGTTGAATCCCCAGGGTCTAATGAAAAACTGTTTTTT
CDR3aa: CSVESPGSNEKLFF

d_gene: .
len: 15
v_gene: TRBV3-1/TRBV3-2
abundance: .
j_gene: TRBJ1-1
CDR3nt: TGTGCCAGCAGCCAAGTTCTAAGGTTGAACACTGAAGCTTTCTTT
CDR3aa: CASSQVLRLNTEAFF

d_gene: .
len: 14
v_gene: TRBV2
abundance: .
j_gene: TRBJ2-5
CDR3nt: TGTGCCAGCAGTGATGGGGGGTACCAAGAGACCCAGTACTTC
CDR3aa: CASSDGGYQETQYF

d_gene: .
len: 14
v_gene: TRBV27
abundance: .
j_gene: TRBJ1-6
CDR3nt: TGTGCCAGCAGTTTGAGACAGTATAATTCACCCCTCCACTTT
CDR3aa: CASSLRQYNSPLHF

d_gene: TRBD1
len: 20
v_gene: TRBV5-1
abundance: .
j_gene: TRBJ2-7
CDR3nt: TGCGCCAGCAGCCCGGCCGGCGGGGGGACAGGGGCGAAAGGGTTCTACGAGCAGTACTTC
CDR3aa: CASSPAGGGTGAKGFYEQYF

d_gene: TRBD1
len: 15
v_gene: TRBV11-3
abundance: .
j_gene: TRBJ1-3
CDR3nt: TGTGCCAGCAGCCCAGGGGGTTCCTCTGGAAACACCATATATTTT
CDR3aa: CASSPGGSSGNTIYF

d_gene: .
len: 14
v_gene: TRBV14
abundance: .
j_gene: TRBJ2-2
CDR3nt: TGTGCCAGCAGCCAATATACAGTCACCGGGGAGCTGTTTTTT
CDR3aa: CASSQYTVTGELFF

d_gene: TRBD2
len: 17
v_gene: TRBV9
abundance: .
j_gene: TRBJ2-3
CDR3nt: TGTGCCAGCAGCGTAGTAGCCCTAGCGGGAGGCACAGATACGCAGTATTTT
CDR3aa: CASSVVALAGGTDTQYF

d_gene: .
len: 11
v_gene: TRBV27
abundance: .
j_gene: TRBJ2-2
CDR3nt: TGTGCCAGCAGTTTTGGCGGGGAGCTGTTTTTT
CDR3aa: CASSFGGELFF

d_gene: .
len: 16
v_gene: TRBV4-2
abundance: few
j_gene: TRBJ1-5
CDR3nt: TGTGCCAGCAGCCAAGATGGAGTGCGGGGGAATCAGCCCCAGCATTTT
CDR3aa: CASSQDGVRGNQPQHF

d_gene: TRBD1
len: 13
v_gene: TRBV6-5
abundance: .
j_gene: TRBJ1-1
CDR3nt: TGTGCCAGCATTCTGACAGGGTACACTGAAGCTTTCTTT
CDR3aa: CASILTGYTEAFF

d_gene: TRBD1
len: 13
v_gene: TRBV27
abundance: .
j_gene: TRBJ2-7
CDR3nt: TGTGCCAGCAGGCGACAGGGGGCGGAGGAGCAGTACTTC
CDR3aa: CASRRQGAEEQYF

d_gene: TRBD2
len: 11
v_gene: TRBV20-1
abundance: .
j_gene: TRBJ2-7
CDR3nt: TGCAGTGCTAGTTATAGCGGGAAGCAGTACTTC
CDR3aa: CSASYSGKQYF

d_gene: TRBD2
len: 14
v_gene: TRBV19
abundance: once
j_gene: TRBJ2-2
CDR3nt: TGTGCCAGTAGGACACTAGCGGGAGTCGGGGAGCTGTTTTTT
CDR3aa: CASRTLAGVGELFF

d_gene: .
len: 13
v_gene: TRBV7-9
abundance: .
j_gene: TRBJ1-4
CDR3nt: TGTGCCAGCAGCTTAATAGGGAATGAAAAACTGTTTTTT
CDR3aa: CASSLIGNEKLFF

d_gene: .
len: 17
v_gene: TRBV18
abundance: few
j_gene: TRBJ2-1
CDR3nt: TGTGCCAGCTCACCACGGGGACAATTTAGCTCCTACAATGAGCAGTTCTTC
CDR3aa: CASSPRGQFSSYNEQFF

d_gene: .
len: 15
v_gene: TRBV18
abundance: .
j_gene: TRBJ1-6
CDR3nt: TGTGCCAGCTCACCCTCGCCTCAGGGGAATTCACCCCTCCACTTT
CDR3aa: CASSPSPQGNSPLHF

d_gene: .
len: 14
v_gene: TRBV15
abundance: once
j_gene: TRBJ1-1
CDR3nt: TGTGCCACCAGCAGAGATCTGCATTTCACTGAAGCTTTCTTT
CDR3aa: CATSRDLHFTEAFF

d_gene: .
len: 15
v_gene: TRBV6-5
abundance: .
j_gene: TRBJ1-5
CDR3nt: TGTGCCAGCAGTTCCCCTAGACCTGGGGATCAGCCCCAGCATTTT
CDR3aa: CASSSPRPGDQPQHF

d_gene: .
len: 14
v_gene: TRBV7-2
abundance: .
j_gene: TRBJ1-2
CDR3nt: TGTGCCAGCAGCTTTCCGGGGGCCTTCGATGGCTACACCTTC
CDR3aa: CASSFPGAFDGYTF

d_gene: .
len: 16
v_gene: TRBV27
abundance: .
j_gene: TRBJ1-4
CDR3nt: TGTGCCAGCAGTCCGGGCCGCAGAACCTCGAGGGAAAAACTGTTTTTT
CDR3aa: CASSPGRRTSREKLFF

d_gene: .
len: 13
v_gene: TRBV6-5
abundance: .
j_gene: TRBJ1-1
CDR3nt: TGTGCCAGCAACCGGACAGAAAACACTGAAGCTTTCTTT
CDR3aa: CASNRTENTEAFF

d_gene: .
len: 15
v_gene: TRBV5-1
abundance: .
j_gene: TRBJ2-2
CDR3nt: TGCGCCAGCAGCTTGGGGGCGGCGAACACCGGGGAGCTGTTTTTT
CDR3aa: CASSLGAANTGELFF

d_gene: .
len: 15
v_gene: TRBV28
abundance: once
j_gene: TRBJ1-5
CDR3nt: TGTGCCAGCCGATCTACCGGGACACCCAATCAGCCCCAGCATTTT
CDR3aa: CASRSTGTPNQPQHF

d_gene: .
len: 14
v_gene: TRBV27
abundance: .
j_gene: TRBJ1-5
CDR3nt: TGTGCCAGCAGGCTCACGGGGGGCGCTCAGCCCCAGCATTTT
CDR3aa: CASRLTGGAQPQHF

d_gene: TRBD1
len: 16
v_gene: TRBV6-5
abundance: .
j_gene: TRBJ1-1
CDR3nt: TGTGCCAGCAGTTACTCGCCAGGGGGTGGGGGCACTGAAGCTTTCTTT
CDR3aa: CASSYSPGGGGTEAFF

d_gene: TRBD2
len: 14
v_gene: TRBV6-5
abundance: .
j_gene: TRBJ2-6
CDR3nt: TGTGCCACTCGTAGCGGGACGTATGGCAACGTCCTGACTTTC
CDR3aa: CATRSGTYGNVLTF

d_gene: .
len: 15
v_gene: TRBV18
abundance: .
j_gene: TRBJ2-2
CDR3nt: TGTGCCAGCTCACAGGCGCAGGGACGGACCGGGGAGCTGTTTTTT
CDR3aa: CASSQAQGRTGELFF

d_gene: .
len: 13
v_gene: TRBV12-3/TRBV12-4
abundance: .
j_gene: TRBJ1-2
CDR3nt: TGTGCCAGCAGTGCGGCCCCCCGGGACGGCTACACCTTC
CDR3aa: CASSAAPRDGYTF

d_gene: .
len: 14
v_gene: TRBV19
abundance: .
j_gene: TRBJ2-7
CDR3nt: TGTGCCAGTAGCTTTCAAAGTAGGGCCGCCGAGCAGTACTTC
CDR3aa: CASSFQSRAAEQYF

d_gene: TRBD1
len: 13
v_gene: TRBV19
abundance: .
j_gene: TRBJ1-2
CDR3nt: TGTGCCAGTACCCCGAGGACAGGGCTGGGCTACACCTTC
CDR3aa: CASTPRTGLGYTF

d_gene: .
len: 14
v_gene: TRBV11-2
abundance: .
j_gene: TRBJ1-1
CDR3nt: TGTGCCAGCAGCCCGATGACAGGACATAGAGTAGCTTTCTTT
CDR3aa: CASSPMTGHRVAFF

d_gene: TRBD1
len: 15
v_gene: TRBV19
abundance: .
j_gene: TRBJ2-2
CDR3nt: TGTGCCAGTAGCTGGGGACAGGCGAACACCGGGGAGCTGTTTTTT
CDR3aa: CASSWGQANTGELFF

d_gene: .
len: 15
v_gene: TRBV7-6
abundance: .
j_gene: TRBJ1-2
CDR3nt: TGTGCCAGCAGCTTAGCCTCGGCAGCCTCCTATGGCTACACCTTC
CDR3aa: CASSLASAASYGYTF

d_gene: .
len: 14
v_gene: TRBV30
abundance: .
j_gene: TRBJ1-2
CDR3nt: TGTGCCTGGACTAGGACGAGGACAGACTATGGCTACACCTTC
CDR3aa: CAWTRTRTDYGYTF

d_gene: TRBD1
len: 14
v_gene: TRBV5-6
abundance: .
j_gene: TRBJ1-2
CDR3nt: TGTGCCAGCAGCCGGGCAGGGGGCTTTCATGGCTACACCTTC
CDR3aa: CASSRAGGFHGYTF

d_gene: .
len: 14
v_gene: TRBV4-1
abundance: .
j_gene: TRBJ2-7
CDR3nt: TGCGCCAGCAGCCAAGTAAATAGGCCCTACGAGCAGTACTTC
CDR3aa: CASSQVNRPYEQYF

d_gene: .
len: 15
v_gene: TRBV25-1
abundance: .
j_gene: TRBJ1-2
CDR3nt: TGTGCCAGCAGTGAAGTAAAAGGGGAGACTTCAGGCTACACCTTC
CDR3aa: CASSEVKGETSGYTF

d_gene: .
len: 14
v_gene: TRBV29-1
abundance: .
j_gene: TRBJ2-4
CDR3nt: TGCAGCGTTGAAGCGTGGCCTCTCCAAAACATTCAGTACTTC
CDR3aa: CSVEAWPLQNIQYF

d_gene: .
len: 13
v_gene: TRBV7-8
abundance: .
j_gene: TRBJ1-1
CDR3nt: TGTGCCAGCAGCTTAAGACAATTCACTGAAGCTTTCTTT
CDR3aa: CASSLRQFTEAFF

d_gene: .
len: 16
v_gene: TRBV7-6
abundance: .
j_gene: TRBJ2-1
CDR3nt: TGTGCCAGCAGCCCATGGCCTAAAGGTAAACGCAATGAGCAGTTCTTC
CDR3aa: CASSPWPKGKRNEQFF

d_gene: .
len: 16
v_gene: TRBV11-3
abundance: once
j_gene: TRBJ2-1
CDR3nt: TGTGCCAGCAGCCGGACTGCCTTAAGCTCCTACAATGAGCAGTTCTTC
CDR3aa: CASSRTALSSYNEQFF

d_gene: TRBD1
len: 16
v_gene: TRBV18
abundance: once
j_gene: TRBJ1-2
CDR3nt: TGTGCCAGCTCACCGGACAGGGGGTCGGGAGACTATGGCTACACCTTC
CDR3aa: CASSPDRGSGDYGYTF

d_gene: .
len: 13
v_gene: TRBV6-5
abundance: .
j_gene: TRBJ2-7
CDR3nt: TGTGCCAGCAGTTACTCGCGTGAAATAGGGCAGTACTTC
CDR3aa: CASSYSREIGQYF

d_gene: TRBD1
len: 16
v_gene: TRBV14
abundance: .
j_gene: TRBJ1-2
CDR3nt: TGTGCCAGCAGCCTACCAGGACAGGGGGGGGTCCATGGCTACACCTTC
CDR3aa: CASSLPGQGGVHGYTF

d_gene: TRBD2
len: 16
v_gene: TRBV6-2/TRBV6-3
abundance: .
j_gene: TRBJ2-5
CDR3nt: TGTGCCAGCAGTTACACTAGCGGGAGAGGAAGAGAGACCCAGTACTTC
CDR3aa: CASSYTSGRGRETQYF